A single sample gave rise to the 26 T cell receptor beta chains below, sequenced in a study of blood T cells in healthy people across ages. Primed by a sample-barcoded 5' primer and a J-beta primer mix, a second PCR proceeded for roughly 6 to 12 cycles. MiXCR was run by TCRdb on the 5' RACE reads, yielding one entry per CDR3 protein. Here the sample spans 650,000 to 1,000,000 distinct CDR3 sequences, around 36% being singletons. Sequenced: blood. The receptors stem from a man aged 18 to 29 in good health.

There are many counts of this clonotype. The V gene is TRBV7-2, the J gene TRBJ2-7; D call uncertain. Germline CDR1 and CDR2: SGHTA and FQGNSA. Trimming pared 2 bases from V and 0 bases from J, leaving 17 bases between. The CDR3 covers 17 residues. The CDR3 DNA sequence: TGTGCCAGCAGCTTAATCATTTTGGGATCTCCCTCCTACGAGCAGTACTTC. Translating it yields CASSLIILGSPSYEQYF.

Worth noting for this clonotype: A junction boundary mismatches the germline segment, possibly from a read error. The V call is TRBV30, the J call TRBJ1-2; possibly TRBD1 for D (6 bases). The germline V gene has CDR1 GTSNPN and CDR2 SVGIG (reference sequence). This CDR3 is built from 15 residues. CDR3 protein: CAWVEQTGLCYGYAF. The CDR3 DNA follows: TGTGCCTGGGTAGAGCAGACAGGTCTCTGCTATGGCTACGCCTTC.

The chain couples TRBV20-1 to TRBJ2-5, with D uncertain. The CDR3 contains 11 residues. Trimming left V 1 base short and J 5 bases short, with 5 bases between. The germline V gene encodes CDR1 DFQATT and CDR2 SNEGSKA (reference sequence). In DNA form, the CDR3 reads TGCAGTGCTAGAGTCTGGGAGACCCAGTACTTC. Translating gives CSARVWETQYF.

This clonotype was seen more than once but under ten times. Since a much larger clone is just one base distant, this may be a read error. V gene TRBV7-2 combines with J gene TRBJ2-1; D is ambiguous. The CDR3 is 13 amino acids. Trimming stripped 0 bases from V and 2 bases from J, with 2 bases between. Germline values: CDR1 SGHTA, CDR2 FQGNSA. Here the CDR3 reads CASSLATYNEQFF. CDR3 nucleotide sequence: TGTGCCAGCAGCTTAGCGACCTACAATGAGCAGTTCTTC.

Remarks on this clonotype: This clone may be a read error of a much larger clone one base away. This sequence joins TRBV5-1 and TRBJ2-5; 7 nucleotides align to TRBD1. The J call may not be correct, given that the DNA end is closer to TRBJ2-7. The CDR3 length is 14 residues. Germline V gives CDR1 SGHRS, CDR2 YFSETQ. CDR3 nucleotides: TGCGCCGGCAGCCAAAGACAGGGATCCTACGAGCAGTACTTC. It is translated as CAGSQRQGSYEQYF.

The CDR3 nucleotides read TGTGCCCAAGCGGTGGGGACTCTTGCTCCTAACTATGGCTACACCTTC. The encoded protein is CAQAVGTLAPNYGYTF. The chain links TRBV7-9 to TRBJ1-2, with D tentatively TRBD1 (5 bases). The CDR3 runs 16 residues. Per the germline V gene, CDR1 is SEHNR and CDR2 is FQNEAQ (reference sequence). Trimming removed 11 bases from V and 0 bases from J, with 22 bases in between.

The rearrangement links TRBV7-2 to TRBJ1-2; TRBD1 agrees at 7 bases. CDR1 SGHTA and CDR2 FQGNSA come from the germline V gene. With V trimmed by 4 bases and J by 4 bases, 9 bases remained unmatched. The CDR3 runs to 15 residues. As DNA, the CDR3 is TGTGCCAGCAGCTCGAGGACAGGAAGCCGCTATGGCTACACCTTC. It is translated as CASSSRTGSRYGYTF.

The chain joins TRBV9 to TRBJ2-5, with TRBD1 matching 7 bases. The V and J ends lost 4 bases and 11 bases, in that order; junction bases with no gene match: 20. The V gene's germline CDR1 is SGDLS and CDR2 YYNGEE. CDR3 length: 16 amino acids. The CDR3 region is CASSPTTGAQYNEQYF. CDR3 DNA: TGTGCCAGCAGCCCGACAACAGGGGCCCAATACAATGAGCAGTACTTC. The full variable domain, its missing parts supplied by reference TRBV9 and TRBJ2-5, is DSGVTQTPKHLITATGQRVTLRCSPRSGDLSVYWYQQSLDQGLQFLIQYYNGEERAKGNILERFSAQQFPDLHSELNLSSLELGDSALYFCASSPTTGAQYNEQYFGPGTRLLVL.

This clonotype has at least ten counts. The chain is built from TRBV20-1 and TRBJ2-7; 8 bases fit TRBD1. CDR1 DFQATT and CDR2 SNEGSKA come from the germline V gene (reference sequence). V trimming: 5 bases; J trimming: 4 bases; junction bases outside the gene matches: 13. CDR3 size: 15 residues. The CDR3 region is CSAGKPGQVPYEQYF. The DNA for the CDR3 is TGCAGTGCTGGGAAACCGGGACAGGTACCTTACGAGCAGTACTTC.

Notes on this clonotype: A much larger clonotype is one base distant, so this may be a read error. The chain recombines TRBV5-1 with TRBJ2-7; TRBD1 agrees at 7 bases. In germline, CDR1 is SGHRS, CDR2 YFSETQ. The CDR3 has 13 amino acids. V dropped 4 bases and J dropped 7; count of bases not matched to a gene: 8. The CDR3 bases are TGCGCCAGCAGCATGGGACAGTACAATGAGCAGTACTTC. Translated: CASSMGQYNEQYF.

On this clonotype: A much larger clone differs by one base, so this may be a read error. The CDR3 sequence is CASSRLEGETQYF. CDR3 sequence (DNA): TGTGCCAGCAGTCGCCTGGAAGGAGAGACCCAGTACTTC. This sequence joins TRBV12-3 or TRBV12-4 and TRBJ2-5; D gene uncertain. This CDR3 comprises 13 residues. Trimming took off 5 bases at V and 4 bases at J, with 11 bases between the two ends.

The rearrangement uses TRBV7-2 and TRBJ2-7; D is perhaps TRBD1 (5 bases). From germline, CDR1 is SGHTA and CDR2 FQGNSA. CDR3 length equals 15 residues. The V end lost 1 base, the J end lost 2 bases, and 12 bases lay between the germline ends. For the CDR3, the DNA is TGTGCCAGCAGCTTAGTAGGGGATCCCCCCTACGAGCAGTACTTC. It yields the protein CASSLVGDPPYEQYF. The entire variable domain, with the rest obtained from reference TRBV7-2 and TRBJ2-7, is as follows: GAGVSQSPSNKVTEKGKDVELRCDPISGHTALYWYRQSLGQGLEFLIYFQGNSAPDKSGLPSDRFSAERTGGSVSTLTIQRTQQEDSAVYLCASSLVGDPPYEQYFGPGTRLTVT.

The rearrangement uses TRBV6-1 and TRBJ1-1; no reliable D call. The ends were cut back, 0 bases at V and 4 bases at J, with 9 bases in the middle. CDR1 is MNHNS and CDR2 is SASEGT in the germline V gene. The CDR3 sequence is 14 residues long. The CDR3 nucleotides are TGTGCCAGCAGTGAAGCGACCAGGCTCACTGAAGCTTTCTTT. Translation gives CASSEATRLTEAFF.

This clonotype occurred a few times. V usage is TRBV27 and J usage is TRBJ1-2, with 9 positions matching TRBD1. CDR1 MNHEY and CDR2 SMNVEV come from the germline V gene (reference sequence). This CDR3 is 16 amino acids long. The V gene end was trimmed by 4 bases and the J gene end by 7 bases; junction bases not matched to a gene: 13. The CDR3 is CASSSSPGQGLAGYTF. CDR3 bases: TGTGCCAGCAGTTCCAGTCCGGGACAGGGTCTGGCTGGCTACACCTTC.

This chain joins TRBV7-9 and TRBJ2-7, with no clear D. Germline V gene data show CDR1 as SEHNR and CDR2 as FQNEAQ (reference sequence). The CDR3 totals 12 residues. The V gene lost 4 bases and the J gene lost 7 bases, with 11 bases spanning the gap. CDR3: CASSSSLWEQYF. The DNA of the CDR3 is TGTGCCAGCAGCTCAAGTCTCTGGGAGCAGTACTTC.

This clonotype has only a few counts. The CDR3 DNA is TGTGCCAGCAGCGTAGCGCCGGGACAGTTTTACGAGCAGTACTTC. Its protein is CASSVAPGQFYEQYF. The rearrangement uses TRBV9 and TRBJ2-4; 7 bases agree with TRBD1. The assigned J gene may be wrong: the sequence end matches TRBJ2-7 better. Germline CDR1 and CDR2: SGDLS and YYNGEE. This CDR3 region has 15 residues.

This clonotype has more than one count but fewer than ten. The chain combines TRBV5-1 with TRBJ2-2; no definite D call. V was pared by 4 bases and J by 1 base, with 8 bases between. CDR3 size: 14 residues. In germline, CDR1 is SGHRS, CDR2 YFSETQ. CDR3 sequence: CASSPRQNTGELFF. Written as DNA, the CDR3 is TGCGCCAGCAGCCCAAGGCAGAACACCGGGGAGCTGTTTTTT.

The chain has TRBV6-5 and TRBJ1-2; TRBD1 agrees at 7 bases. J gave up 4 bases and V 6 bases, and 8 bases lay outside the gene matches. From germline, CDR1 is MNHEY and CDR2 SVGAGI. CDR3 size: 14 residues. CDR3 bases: TGTGCCAGCAGCCTGACAGGGAACCCCTATGGCTACACCTTC. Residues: CASSLTGNPYGYTF.

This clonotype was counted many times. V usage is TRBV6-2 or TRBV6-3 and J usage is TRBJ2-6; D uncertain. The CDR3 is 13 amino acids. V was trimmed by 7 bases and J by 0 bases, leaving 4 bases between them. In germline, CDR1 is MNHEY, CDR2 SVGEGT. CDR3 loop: CASTLSGANVLTF. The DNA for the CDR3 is TGTGCCAGCACACTCTCTGGGGCCAACGTCCTGACTTTC.

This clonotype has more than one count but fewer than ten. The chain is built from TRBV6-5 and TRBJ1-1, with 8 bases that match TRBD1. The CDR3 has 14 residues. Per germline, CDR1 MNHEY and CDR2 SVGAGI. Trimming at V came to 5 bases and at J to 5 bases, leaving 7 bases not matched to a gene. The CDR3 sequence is CASSKRTGRTEAFF. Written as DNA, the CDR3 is TGTGCCAGCAGTAAACGGACAGGGCGTACTGAAGCTTTCTTT.

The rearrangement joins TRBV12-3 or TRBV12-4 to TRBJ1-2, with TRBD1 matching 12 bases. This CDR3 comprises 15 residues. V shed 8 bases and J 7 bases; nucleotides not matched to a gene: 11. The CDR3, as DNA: TGTGCCAGCCTACCCCCGGGACAGGGGGCATGTGGCTACACCTTC. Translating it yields CASLPPGQGACGYTF.

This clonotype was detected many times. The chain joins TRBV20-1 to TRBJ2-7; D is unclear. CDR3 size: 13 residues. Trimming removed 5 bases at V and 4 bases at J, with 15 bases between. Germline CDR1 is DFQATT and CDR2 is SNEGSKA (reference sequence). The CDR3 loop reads CSARSRTEYEQYF. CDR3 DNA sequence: TGCAGTGCTCGCTCAAGGACGGAGTACGAGCAGTACTTC.

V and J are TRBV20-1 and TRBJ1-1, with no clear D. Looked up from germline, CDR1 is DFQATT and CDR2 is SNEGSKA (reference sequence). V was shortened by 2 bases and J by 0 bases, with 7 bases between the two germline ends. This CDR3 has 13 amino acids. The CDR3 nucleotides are TGCAGTGCTAGACATATTATGAACACTGAAGCTTTCTTT. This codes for CSARHIMNTEAFF.

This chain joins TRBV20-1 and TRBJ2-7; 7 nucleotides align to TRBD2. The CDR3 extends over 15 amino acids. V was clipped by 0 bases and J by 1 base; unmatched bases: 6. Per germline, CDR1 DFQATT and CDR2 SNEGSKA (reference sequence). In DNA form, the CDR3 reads TGCAGTGCTAGAGATGGGAGCGGGGTTTCCTACGAGCAGTACTTC. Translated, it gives CSARDGSGVSYEQYF.

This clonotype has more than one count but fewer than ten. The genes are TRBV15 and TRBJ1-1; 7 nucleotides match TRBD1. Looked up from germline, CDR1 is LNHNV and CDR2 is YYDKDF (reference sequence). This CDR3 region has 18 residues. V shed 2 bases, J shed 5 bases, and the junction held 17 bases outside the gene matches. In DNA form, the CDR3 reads TGTGCCACCAGCAGACATCAGACAGGGCGCTTCTATCTAACTGAAGCTTTCTTT. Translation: CATSRHQTGRFYLTEAFF.

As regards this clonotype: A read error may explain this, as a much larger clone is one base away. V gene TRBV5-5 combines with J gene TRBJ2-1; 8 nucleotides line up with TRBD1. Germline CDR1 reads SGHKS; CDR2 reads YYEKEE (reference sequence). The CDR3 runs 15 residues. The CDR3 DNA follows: TGTGCCGGCAGCTGGACAGGGTCGAGGGACAATGAGCAGTTCTTC. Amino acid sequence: CAGSWTGSRDNEQFF.